This T cell receptor (beta chain) was obtained from a study of blood T cell repertoires in COVID-19. The overall study: Sample material is recorded as cDNA or gDNA derived from T cells, B-cell-depleted T cells, or PBMCs.

Germline V gene data show CDR1 as KGHSH and CDR2 as LQKENI. The CDR3 length is 13 residues. Between the trimmed V and J ends, which lost 6 bases and 0 bases, there was a span of 8 bases. Original methodology: Amplified reference gene primers provided the basis for estimating nucleated cell counts. Only in-frame clones appear in the TCRdb table, and some are missing; sequencing was by immunoSEQ multiplex PCR. V and J calls and clone size come straight from that table; D and trimming were deduced from the DNA. The sample has approximately 150,000 clones, 70% to 90% seen once. The rearrangement joins TRBV18 to TRBJ1-1; D not certain. The receptor was isolated from a human donor with acute or convalescent COVID-19. The donor label of this sample is uncertain. Sequencing was done on a sample of peripheral blood. CDR3 bases: TGTGCCAGCTCCCGCGAATTGAACACTGAAGCTTTCTTT. It translates to CASSRELNTEAFF. Full variable domain (outside the CDR3, taken from reference TRBV18 and TRBJ1-1): NAGVMQNPRHLVRRRGQEARLRCSPMKGHSHVYWYRQLPEEGLKFMVYLQKENIIDESGMPKERFSAEFPKEGPSILRIQQVVRGDSAAYFCASSRELNTEAFFGQGTRLTVV.